This passage covers 26 T cell receptor beta chains from one sample sequenced in a study of T cell responses to AZD1222 COVID-19 vaccine. The protocol was immunoSEQ multiplex PCR, while the TCRdb copy is restricted to in-frame clones and leaves out a portion. This table holds about 130,000 clones, 70% to 90% found once. Sequenced here: peripheral blood, sampled on day 0 of AZD1222 vaccination. These receptors were collected from an adult in good health.

The J gene is TRBJ1-4, the V gene TRBV3-1 (or the pseudogene TRBV3-2); the D is unclear. Trimming removed 0 bases from V and 0 bases from J, with 8 bases in between. Germline loops: CDR1 LGHDT, CDR2 YNNKEL (reference sequence). CDR3 length: 16 amino acids. CDR3 in amino acids: CASSQEEAATNEKLFF. CDR3 DNA: TGTGCCAGCAGCCAAGAAGAGGCCGCAACTAATGAAAAACTGTTTTTT.

This chain links TRBV11-3 with TRBJ2-2, with D tentatively TRBD2 (6 bases). V gave up 4 bases and J gave up 2 bases, with 14 bases separating them. The length of the CDR3 is 16 residues. Germline lookup yields CDR1 SGHNT and CDR2 YENEEA. The chain's CDR3 is CASSSGGSFNTGELFF. The CDR3 DNA sequence: TGTGCCAGCAGCTCCGGGGGTAGCTTTAACACCGGGGAGCTGTTTTTT.

This clone was observed a handful of times. The chain links TRBV29-1 to TRBJ2-7; the D is unclear. Trimming stripped 5 bases from V and 1 base from J, with 6 bases between. CDR3 length: 11 amino acids. Germline V gene data show CDR1 as SQVTM and CDR2 as ANQGSEA. The DNA for the CDR3 is TGCAGCGTTCGACCGTCCTACGAGCAGTACTTC. The encoded protein is CSVRPSYEQYF.

This clone was recorded a few times. The gene calls are TRBV5-4 and TRBJ1-6; 10 bases agree with TRBD1. Germline CDR1 SGHNT, CDR2 YYREEE (reference sequence). The J segment lost 8 bases and the V segment lost 2 bases, leaving 10 bases of the junction unmatched. There are 17 residues in the CDR3. This CDR3 is CASSFPRGQGGHSPLHF. The CDR3 nucleotides are TGTGCCAGCAGCTTTCCCCGAGGACAGGGGGGTCATTCACCCCTCCACTTT.

The CDR3 here is CSVGGPSYNEQFF. In DNA form, the CDR3 reads TGCAGCGTTGGGGGGCCTTCCTACAATGAGCAGTTCTTC. V usage is TRBV29-1 and J usage is TRBJ2-1; tentative D call: TRBD1 (6 bases). The CDR3 has 13 residues. Germline CDR1 reads SQVTM; CDR2 reads ANQGSEA. V lost 4 bases to trimming and J lost 1 base, with 8 bases between them.

The chain employs TRBV7-2 and TRBJ1-5; D possibly corresponds to TRBD1 (6 bases). This CDR3 region has 17 residues. CDR1 is SGHTA and CDR2 is FQGNSA in the germline V gene. The V end was cut by 5 bases, the J end by 3 bases, with 20 bases between. The CDR3 sequence: CASSPVIATGPNQPQHF. DNA of the CDR3: TGTGCCAGCAGCCCCGTTATAGCGACAGGACCCAATCAGCCCCAGCATTTT.

V gene TRBV30 combines with J gene TRBJ2-2; tentative D call: TRBD2 (5 bases). Germline CDR1 is GTSNPN and CDR2 is SVGIG (reference sequence). Trimming pared 4 bases from V and 2 bases from J, leaving 14 bases between. The CDR3 runs 15 residues. CDR3 DNA sequence: TGTGCCTGGAAAAGGCACAGCGGAAACACCGGGGAGCTGTTTTTT. This sequence encodes CAWKRHSGNTGELFF.

The rearrangement links TRBV27 to TRBJ2-1; maybe TRBD1 (6 bases). The CDR3 totals 14 residues. V lost 6 bases and J lost 9, with 18 bases in between. Germline CDR1 and CDR2: MNHEY and SMNVEV (reference sequence). The chain's CDR3 is CASSPNRATGEQFF. CDR3 coding DNA: TGTGCCAGCAGCCCTAACAGGGCTACAGGTGAGCAGTTCTTC.

This clone has a single count. The chain carries TRBV23-1 and TRBJ2-4, with D possibly being TRBD1 (6 bases). TRBV23-1 is filed as an ORF, its function uncertain. The CDR3 covers 17 residues. Trimming cost V 5 bases and J 1 base, with 18 bases left between them. This CDR3 reads CASSAWDTPTAKNIQYF. CDR3 sequence (DNA): TGCGCCAGCAGTGCCTGGGACACCCCGACGGCCAAAAACATTCAGTACTTC.

The chain recombines TRBV7-7 with TRBJ2-3; 12 positions match TRBD2. Germline assignment: CDR1 SSHAT and CDR2 FNYEAQ (reference sequence). Unmatched junction bases numbered 6, after V lost 4 bases and J lost 1 base. This CDR3 region has 17 residues. CDR3 residues: CASSSRLAGAGTDTQYF. The CDR3 DNA is TGTGCCAGCAGCTCCCGACTAGCGGGGGCCGGCACAGATACGCAGTATTTT.

The chain joins TRBV27 to TRBJ2-1, with TRBD1 matching over 7 bases. V shed 5 bases and J 2 bases; nucleotides not matched to a gene: 9. Germline values: CDR1 MNHEY, CDR2 SMNVEV (reference sequence). The CDR3 is 16 amino acids. The CDR3 reads CASSPNPGQPYNEQFF. CDR3 sequence (DNA): TGTGCCAGCAGTCCAAACCCGGGACAGCCCTACAATGAGCAGTTCTTC.

In this sample, this clone turned up a few times. The chain has TRBV10-1 and TRBJ2-1; the match to TRBD2 covers 7 bases. CDR3 size: 14 residues. Germline values: CDR1 WNHNN, CDR2 SYGVQD (reference sequence). The V and J ends lost 3 bases and 6 bases, in that order; junction bases with no gene match: 5. In DNA form, the CDR3 reads TGCGCCAGCAGTGAACCGCGGGGGAGCAATGAGCAGTTCTTC. This codes for CASSEPRGSNEQFF.

The V gene is TRBV7-9, the J gene TRBJ1-2; possible D gene TRBD1, 6 bases. V was shortened by 1 base and J by 6 bases, with 9 bases between the two germline ends. Germline-derived CDR1 and CDR2 are SEHNR and FQNEAQ (reference sequence). The CDR3 covers 13 residues. The CDR3 here is CASSLEGGNGYTF. In DNA, the CDR3 is TGTGCCAGCAGCTTAGAGGGGGGGAATGGCTACACCTTC.

The V gene is TRBV9, the J gene TRBJ1-2, with a possible D match to TRBD1 (5 bases). The CDR3 is 13 residues long. Trimming shortened V by 2 bases and J by 7 bases, and 12 bases separated the two germline ends. CDR1 and CDR2 (germline): SGDLS, YYNGEE. CDR3 sequence reads: CASSVTGGTGYTF. In DNA, the CDR3 is TGTGCCAGCAGCGTTACGGGTGGGACTGGCTACACCTTC.

The chain couples TRBV27 to TRBJ2-7; possibly TRBD1 or TRBD2 for D (6 bases each). Trimming removed 7 bases from V and 6 bases from J, with 16 bases in between. The length of the CDR3 is 13 residues. In germline, CDR1 is MNHEY, CDR2 SMNVEV (reference sequence). The CDR3 sequence: CASTTGRGREQYF. The CDR3 nucleotides read TGTGCCAGCACCACTGGTCGGGGGCGCGAGCAGTACTTC.

The rearrangement joins TRBV3-1 (or the pseudogene TRBV3-2) to TRBJ1-2; no clear D. The CDR3 sequence is 12 residues long. Germline CDR1 LGHDT, CDR2 YNNKEL (reference sequence). The V gene lost 4 bases and the J gene lost 4 bases, with 7 bases spanning the gap. CDR3 amino acids: CASSRGGYGYTF. For the CDR3, the DNA is TGTGCCAGCAGCCGGGGTGGCTATGGCTACACCTTC.

The chain links TRBV18 to TRBJ2-7; a weak D match, TRBD1 (6 bases). The CDR3 is 14 residues long. Trimming removed 5 bases at V and 6 bases at J, with 17 bases between. Germline CDR1 KGHSH, CDR2 LQKENI. The CDR3 DNA is TGTGCCAGCTCAGGGGACACGAGAAGCCCCGAGCAGTACTTC. Translated: CASSGDTRSPEQYF.

The rearrangement uses TRBV18 and TRBJ1-2, with TRBD1 matching 11 bases. V lost 5 bases to trimming and J lost 8 bases; unmatched junction nucleotides: 10. Per the germline V gene, CDR1 is KGHSH and CDR2 is LQKENI. The CDR3 sequence is 15 residues long. The CDR3 reads CASSTGQGAFDGYTF. In nucleotides, the CDR3 is TGTGCCAGCTCAACCGGACAGGGGGCATTTGACGGCTACACCTTC. The full variable domain, in which reference TRBV18 and TRBJ1-2 provide the parts outside the CDR3, is NAGVMQNPRHLVRRRGQEARLRCSPMKGHSHVYWYRQLPEEGLKFMVYLQKENIIDESGMPKERFSAEFPKEGPSILRIQQVVRGDSAAYFCASSTGQGAFDGYTFGSGTRLTVV.

V usage is TRBV5-1 and J usage is TRBJ2-2; 11 nucleotides line up with TRBD1. V lost 0 bases to trimming and J lost 7 bases; unmatched junction nucleotides: 5. This CDR3 spans 16 amino acids. Per germline, CDR1 SGHRS and CDR2 YFSETQ. The CDR3 sequence: CASSLDGQGAGGELFF. The CDR3 nucleotides read TGCGCCAGCAGCTTGGATGGACAGGGGGCGGGCGGGGAGCTGTTTTTT.

This clone occurred a few times. The J gene is TRBJ2-4, the V gene TRBV5-1, with D uncertain. Germline CDR1 is SGHRS and CDR2 is YFSETQ. This CDR3 contains 16 residues. V gave up 5 bases and J gave up 0 bases, with 15 bases separating them. This CDR3 reads CASRREEVLAKNIQYF. CDR3 DNA sequence: TGCGCCAGCAGAAGAGAAGAAGTCCTAGCCAAAAACATTCAGTACTTC.

The chain couples TRBV24-1 to TRBJ2-5, with a weak D call TRBD1 (6 bases). The germline CDR1 and CDR2 sequences are KGHDR and SFDVKD. The CDR3 covers 16 residues. The V gene lost 4 bases and the J gene lost 0 bases, with 14 bases spanning the gap. CDR3 residues: CATSERGSGNQETQYF. The CDR3 DNA reads as TGTGCCACCAGTGAAAGGGGGTCCGGGAACCAAGAGACCCAGTACTTC.

The V gene is TRBV5-1, the J gene TRBJ2-3, with TRBD2 as a possible D gene (6 bases). Trimming left V 2 bases short and J 0 bases short, with 7 bases between. Per germline, CDR1 SGHRS and CDR2 YFSETQ. The CDR3 has 14 residues. CDR3 protein: CASSFSGSTDTQYF. The CDR3 bases are TGCGCCAGCAGCTTTAGCGGCAGCACAGATACGCAGTATTTT.

V usage is TRBV4-3 and J usage is TRBJ2-1, with 8 bases fitting TRBD2. The trim removed 3 bases at V and 8 bases at J, leaving 15 bases unmatched. This CDR3 contains 17 residues. Germline V gene sequence: CDR1 LGHNA, CDR2 YSLEER. The CDR3 protein is CASSQGVSGRGFHEQFF. The DNA for the CDR3 is TGCGCCAGCAGCCAGGGCGTCAGCGGGAGAGGTTTCCATGAGCAGTTCTTC.

This chain connects TRBV6-1 to TRBJ1-2; no reliable D call. CDR3 length: 14 residues. V dropped 2 bases and J dropped 4 bases, with 11 bases sitting between them. CDR1 and CDR2 from the germline V gene are MNHNS and SASEGT. CDR3 DNA sequence: TGTGCCAGCAGTGAACCCGGGCAGCCCTATGGCTACACCTTC. Amino acid sequence: CASSEPGQPYGYTF.

V and J are TRBV18 and TRBJ1-4; D is uncertain. Deletions cut 6 bases from V and 6 bases from J, with 11 bases between. This CDR3 has 13 residues. Germline V gene data show CDR1 as KGHSH and CDR2 as LQKENI. For the CDR3, the DNA is TGTGCCAGCTCCACTCGGGTCGATGAAAAACTGTTTTTT. Its translation: CASSTRVDEKLFF.

This rearrangement joins TRBV12-3 or TRBV12-4 to TRBJ1-4; D gene unclear. V lost 8 bases, J lost 12 bases, and 19 bases lay in between. The length of the CDR3 is 13 residues. The CDR3 loop is CASQFAGVVELFF. CDR3 in DNA: TGTGCCAGCCAGTTTGCTGGGGTTGTGGAACTGTTTTTT.